Below are 2 T cell receptor beta chains sequenced from a single sample in a study of CD8+ T cells in alopecia areata. As the sequencing template, cDNA was produced by extracting RNA and reverse transcribing it. Sequenced by immunoSEQ multiplex PCR; TCRdb stores in-frame clones only, minus some. The sample has 40,000 to 45,000 clones, approximately 92% seen once. Treatment: oral pan-JAK inhibitor, 5-10 mg twice daily. The sequencing here drew on CD8+ T cells sorted from blood, taken at week 24, from a patient treated with tofacitinib. These TCRs come from a human donor with alopecia areata.

V is TRBV30 and J is TRBJ1-1, with 7 bases that match TRBD1. This CDR3 has 13 amino acids. The junction had 4 bases not matched to a gene; V was cut back by 3 bases and J by 3 bases. Looked up from germline, CDR1 is GTSNPN and CDR2 is SVGIG (reference sequence). CDR3 in amino acids: CAWSQGQYTEAFF. CDR3 bases: TGTGCCTGGAGCCAGGGACAGTACACTGAAGCTTTCTTT.

The chain links TRBV7-8 to TRBJ2-2; no definite D call. The CDR3 has 16 amino acids. The ends were cut back, 0 bases at V and 6 bases at J, with 14 bases in the middle. In germline, CDR1 is SGHVS, CDR2 FQNEAQ. The CDR3 here is CASSLASSWSAGELFF. The DNA of the CDR3 is TGTGCCAGCAGCTTAGCCTCCTCGTGGTCGGCCGGGGAGCTGTTTTTT.